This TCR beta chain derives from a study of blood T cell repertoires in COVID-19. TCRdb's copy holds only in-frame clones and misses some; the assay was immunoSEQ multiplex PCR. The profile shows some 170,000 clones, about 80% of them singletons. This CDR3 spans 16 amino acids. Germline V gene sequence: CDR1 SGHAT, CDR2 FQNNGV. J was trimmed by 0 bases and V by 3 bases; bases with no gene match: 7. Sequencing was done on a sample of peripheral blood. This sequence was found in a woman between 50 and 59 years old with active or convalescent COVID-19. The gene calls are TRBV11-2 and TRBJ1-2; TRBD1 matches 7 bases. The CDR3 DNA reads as TGTGCCAGCAGCTTTGGGACAGCTTCTCCTAACTATGGCTACACCTTC. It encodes CASSFGTASPNYGYTF.